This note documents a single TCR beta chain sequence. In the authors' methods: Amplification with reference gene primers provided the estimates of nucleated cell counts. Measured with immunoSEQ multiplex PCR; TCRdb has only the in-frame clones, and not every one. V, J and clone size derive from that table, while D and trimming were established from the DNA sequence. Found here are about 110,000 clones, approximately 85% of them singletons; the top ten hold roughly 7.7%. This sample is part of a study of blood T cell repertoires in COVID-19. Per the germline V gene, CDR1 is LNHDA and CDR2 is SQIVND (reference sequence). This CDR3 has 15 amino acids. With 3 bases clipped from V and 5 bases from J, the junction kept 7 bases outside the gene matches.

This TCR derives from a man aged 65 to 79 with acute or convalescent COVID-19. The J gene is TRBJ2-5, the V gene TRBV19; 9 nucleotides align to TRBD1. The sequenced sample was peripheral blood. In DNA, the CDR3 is TGTGCCAGTAGTATTCCGGGACAGGGAGGGGAGACCCAGTACTTC. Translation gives CASSIPGQGGETQYF.